Reported below is one T cell receptor (beta chain). The data derive from a study of T cell responses to AZD1222 COVID-19 vaccine. This CDR3 is built from 14 residues. Trimming removed 6 bases at V and 7 bases at J, with 19 bases between. From germline, CDR1 is MDHEN and CDR2 SYDVKM. Data came from immunoSEQ multiplex PCR; TCRdb stores just in-frame clones and leaves some out. The table lists 95,000 to 150,000 clones, over 85% of them singletons, with 8.4% in the top ten. Source: peripheral blood, taken on day 0 of AZD1222 vaccination. The receptor comes from an adult in good health. The V call is TRBV28, the J call TRBJ2-7; a possible D gene is TRBD1 (6 bases). CDR3 DNA sequence: TGTGCCAGCAGATCCCCAGGGGTAGGTGTGGAGCAGTACTTC. It is translated as CASRSPGVGVEQYF.